A single sample gave rise to the 17 T cell receptor beta chains below, sequenced in a study of blood T cells in healthy people across ages. A sample-barcoded 5' primer and a J-beta primer mix were used in a second PCR of roughly 7 to 11 cycles. TCRdb passed the 5' RACE reads through MiXCR, listing each CDR3 protein once. The table shows 760,000 or so distinct CDR3 sequences, with 20% to 25% occurring only once. The sample was also reused in another study, on T cells of mothers and their children.

Sample: blood. These receptors came from a boy younger than 18 in good health.

The chain has TRBV6-1 and TRBJ2-7; 8 bases map to TRBD1. The germline V gene has CDR1 MNHNS and CDR2 SASEGT. The CDR3 is made up of 13 amino acids. After removal of 4 bases from V and 7 bases from J, the junction contained 6 bases not matched to a gene. The CDR3 region is CASSVYRGWEQYF. As DNA, the CDR3 is TGTGCCAGCAGTGTTTACAGGGGGTGGGAGCAGTACTTC.

The J gene is TRBJ2-2, the V gene TRBV6-6; 10 positions match TRBD1. Germline trimming cut 6 bases from V and 3 bases from J; bases unmatched to any gene: 1. This CDR3 has 14 amino acids. Germline lookup yields CDR1 MNHNY and CDR2 SVGAGI (reference sequence). The CDR3 loop reads CASRGTGDTGELFF. The CDR3 bases are TGTGCCAGCAGAGGGACAGGGGACACCGGGGAGCTGTTTTTT.

The chain has TRBV20-1 and TRBJ2-6; a possible D gene is TRBD2 (6 bases). Deletions cut 5 bases from V and 4 bases from J, with 9 bases between. Per germline, CDR1 DFQATT and CDR2 SNEGSKA (reference sequence). CDR3 length equals 13 residues. The CDR3 is CSAGRRGANVLTF. CDR3 bases: TGCAGTGCTGGGAGGAGAGGGGCCAACGTCCTGACTTTC.

The rearrangement uses TRBV19 and TRBJ1-4; TRBD1 is a possible D gene (5 bases). Trimming removed 7 bases at V and 2 bases at J, with 20 bases between. The germline V gene has CDR1 LNHDA and CDR2 SQIVND (reference sequence). The CDR3 loop spans 17 amino acids. The chain's CDR3 is CASKRGRRGLTNEKLFF. Here the CDR3 DNA reads TGTGCCAGTAAGAGGGGTCGTAGGGGATTGACTAATGAAAAACTGTTTTTT. Supplemented by reference TRBV19 and TRBJ1-4, the full variable domain reads DGGITQSPKYLFRKEGQNVTLSCEQNLNHDAMYWYRQDPGQGLRLIYYSQIVNDFQKGDIAEGYSVSREKKESFPLTVTSAQKNPTAFYLCASKRGRRGLTNEKLFFGSGTQLSVL.

The rearrangement links TRBV28 to TRBJ2-5, with D perhaps TRBD1 (5 bases). The CDR3 covers 16 residues. Per the germline V gene, CDR1 is MDHEN and CDR2 is SYDVKM. Trimming left V 3 bases short and J 5 bases short, with 19 bases between. The CDR3 protein is CASSLSGQGGVETQYF. The DNA for the CDR3 is TGTGCCAGCAGTTTGTCTGGGCAGGGTGGGGTGGAGACCCAGTACTTC. Using reference TRBV28 and TRBJ2-5 for the parts outside the CDR3, the full variable domain is DVKVTQSSRYLVKRTGEKVFLECVQDMDHENMFWYRQDPGLGLRLIYFSYDVKMKEKGDIPEGYSVSREKKERFSLILESASTNQTSMYLCASSLSGQGGVETQYFGPGTRLLVL.

This rearrangement joins TRBV9 to TRBJ1-3; no clear D. CDR1 is SGDLS, CDR2 YYNGEE, per germline. Trimming pared 0 bases from V and 4 bases from J, leaving 11 bases between. This CDR3 comprises 15 residues. The CDR3 loop reads CASSVGRLPGNTIYF. CDR3 nucleotides: TGTGCCAGCAGCGTAGGCAGGTTGCCAGGAAACACCATATATTTT.

This clonotype has just a few counts. This chain uses TRBV20-1 with TRBJ1-2; the match to TRBD1 covers 10 bases. This CDR3 contains 11 residues. Germline CDR1 is DFQATT and CDR2 is SNEGSKA (reference sequence). This CDR3 is CSAGQGLGYTF. In DNA, the CDR3 is TGCAGCGCGGGACAGGGGTTGGGCTACACCTTC.

This chain links TRBV7-8 with TRBJ2-5; D may be TRBD1 or TRBD2 (5 bases each). The length of the CDR3 is 15 residues. Trimming took off 4 bases at V and 4 bases at J, with 16 bases between the two ends. Germline V gives CDR1 SGHVS, CDR2 FQNEAQ. CDR3 sequence (DNA): TGTGCCAGCAGCTACGGGACGCCGAGGGGAGAGACCCAGTACTTC. Protein sequence: CASSYGTPRGETQYF. Based on the CDR3 plus reference TRBV7-8 and TRBJ2-5, the full variable domain is GAGVSQSPRYKVAKRGQDVALRCDPISGHVSLFWYQQALGQGPEFLTYFQNEAQLDKSGLPSDRFFAERPEGSVSTLKIQRTQQEDSAVYLCASSYGTPRGETQYFGPGTRLLVL.

This CDR3 reads CASSEGGGRTQESTQYF. In DNA form, the CDR3 reads TGTGCCAGCTCTGAGGGGGGGGGAAGGACCCAAGAGTCGACCCAGTACTTC. The chain joins TRBV25-1 to TRBJ2-5, with D perhaps TRBD2 (7 bases). Between the trimmed V and J ends, which lost 8 bases and 7 bases, there was a span of 29 bases. The CDR3 is 17 residues long. CDR1 and CDR2 from the germline V gene are MGHDK and SYGVNS.

The V and J genes are TRBV20-1 and TRBJ2-1; D may be TRBD2 (6 bases). V lost 6 bases and J lost 2, with 14 bases in between. The CDR3 extends over 14 amino acids. Germline V gene lookup returns CDR1 DFQATT and CDR2 SNEGSKA (reference sequence). CDR3 DNA sequence: TGCAGTGCCCGGCGGGGCTCTACCTACAATGAGCAGTTCTTC. It yields the protein CSARRGSTYNEQFF.

V gene TRBV9 combines with J gene TRBJ1-6, with D maybe TRBD1 (5 bases). The length of the CDR3 is 15 residues. Germline assignment: CDR1 SGDLS and CDR2 YYNGEE. V was pared by 4 bases and J by 10 bases, with 18 bases between. CDR3 DNA: TGTGCCAGCAGCCCCCAGCAGGGACGTGGGTCACCCCTCCACTTT. Translation: CASSPQQGRGSPLHF.

This clonotype was counted a few times. The chain's CDR3 is CSGGNEQFF. The CDR3, as DNA: TGCAGCGGGGGCAATGAGCAGTTCTTC. The chain is built from TRBV29-1 and TRBJ2-5; no reliable D call. The J call is in doubt because the DNA end fits TRBJ2-1 better. The germline gives CDR1 SQVTM, CDR2 ANQGSEA. The CDR3 loop spans 9 amino acids.

This clonotype was observed a few times. The chain has TRBV5-1 and TRBJ2-5; D may be TRBD2 (5 bases). There are 15 residues in the CDR3. Germline assignment: CDR1 SGHRS and CDR2 YFSETQ. V dropped 2 bases and J dropped 0 bases, with 11 bases sitting between them. In DNA, the CDR3 is TGCGCCAGCAGCTTTGGTCACGGGGACCAAGAGACCCAGTACTTC. Translated, it gives CASSFGHGDQETQYF.

This clonotype was seen a handful of times. The V gene is TRBV24-1, the J gene TRBJ2-3; 13 nucleotides match TRBD2. From germline, CDR1 is KGHDR and CDR2 SFDVKD. V dropped 7 bases and J dropped 2; count of bases not matched to a gene: 2. The CDR3 is 15 amino acids. CDR3 nucleotide sequence: TGTGCCACCAGCGGGACTAGCGGGGACACAGATACGCAGTATTTT. Encoded protein: CATSGTSGDTDTQYF.

CDR3 sequence (DNA): TGTGCCAGCAGAGAGGCTAGCGGCTACAATGAGCAGTTCTTC. This codes for CASREASGYNEQFF. This chain uses TRBV6-1 with TRBJ2-1, with 7 positions matching TRBD2. CDR1 MNHNS and CDR2 SASEGT come from the germline V gene. This CDR3 has 14 residues. V was pared by 6 bases and J by 3 bases, with 5 bases of the junction left unmatched.

This clonotype has just a few counts. The rearrangement uses TRBV14 and TRBJ1-1, with D possibly TRBD1 on 5 matching bases. V was trimmed by 4 bases and J by 1 base, leaving 16 bases between them. The germline gives CDR1 SGHDN, CDR2 FVKESK. The CDR3 sequence is 16 residues long. The CDR3 DNA follows: TGTGCCAGCAGCCGACCCCAGGGTATCCAGAACACTGAAGCTTTCTTT. It codes for CASSRPQGIQNTEAFF.

The chain carries TRBV7-2 and TRBJ2-7; TRBD2 agrees at 10 bases. The germline CDR1 and CDR2 sequences are SGHTA and FQGNSA. This CDR3 has 14 residues. Trimming removed 4 bases from V and 4 bases from J; junction bases left unmatched: 4. CDR3 coding DNA: TGTGCCAGCAGCTCGACTAGCGGGCTATACGAGCAGTACTTC. Translated: CASSSTSGLYEQYF.